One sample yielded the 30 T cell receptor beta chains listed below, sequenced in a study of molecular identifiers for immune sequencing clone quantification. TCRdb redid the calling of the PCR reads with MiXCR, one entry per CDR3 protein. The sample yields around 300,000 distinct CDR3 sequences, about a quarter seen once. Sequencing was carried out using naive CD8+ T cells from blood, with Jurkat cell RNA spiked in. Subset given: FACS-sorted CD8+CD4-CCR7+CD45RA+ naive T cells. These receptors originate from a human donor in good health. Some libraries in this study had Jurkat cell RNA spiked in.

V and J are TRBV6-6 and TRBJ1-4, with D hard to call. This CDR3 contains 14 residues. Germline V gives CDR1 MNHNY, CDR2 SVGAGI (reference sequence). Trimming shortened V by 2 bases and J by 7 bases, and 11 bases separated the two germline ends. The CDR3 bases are TGTGCCAGCAGTTACGCCAACGGGGTTGAAAAACTGTTTTTT. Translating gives CASSYANGVEKLFF.

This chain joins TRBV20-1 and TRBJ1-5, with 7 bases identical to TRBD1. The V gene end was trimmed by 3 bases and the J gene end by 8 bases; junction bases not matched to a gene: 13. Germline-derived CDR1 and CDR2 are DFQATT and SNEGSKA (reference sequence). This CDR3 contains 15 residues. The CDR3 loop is CSASLGTDLGEPQHF. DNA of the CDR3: TGCAGTGCTAGCCTAGGGACAGACCTAGGGGAGCCCCAGCATTTT.

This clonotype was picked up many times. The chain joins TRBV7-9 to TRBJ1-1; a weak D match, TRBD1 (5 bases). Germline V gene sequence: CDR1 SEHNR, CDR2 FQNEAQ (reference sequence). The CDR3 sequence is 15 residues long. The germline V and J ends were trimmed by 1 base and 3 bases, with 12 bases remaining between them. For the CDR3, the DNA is TGTGCCAGCAGCTTAGGTGTGGGGCTGGACACTGAAGCTTTCTTT. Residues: CASSLGVGLDTEAFF.

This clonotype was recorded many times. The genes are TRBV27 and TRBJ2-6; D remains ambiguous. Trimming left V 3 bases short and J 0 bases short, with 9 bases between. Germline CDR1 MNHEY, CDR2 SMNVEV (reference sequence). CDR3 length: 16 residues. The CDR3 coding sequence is TGTGCCAGCAGTTTGATACATGTCTCTGGGGCCAACGTCCTGACTTTC. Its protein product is CASSLIHVSGANVLTF.

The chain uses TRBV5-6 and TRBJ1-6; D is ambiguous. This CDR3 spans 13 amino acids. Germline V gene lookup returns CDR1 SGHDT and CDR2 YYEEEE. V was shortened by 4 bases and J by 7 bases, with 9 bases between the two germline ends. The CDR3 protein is CASSTGPNSPLHF. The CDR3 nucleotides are TGTGCCAGCAGCACCGGTCCCAATTCACCCCTCCACTTT.

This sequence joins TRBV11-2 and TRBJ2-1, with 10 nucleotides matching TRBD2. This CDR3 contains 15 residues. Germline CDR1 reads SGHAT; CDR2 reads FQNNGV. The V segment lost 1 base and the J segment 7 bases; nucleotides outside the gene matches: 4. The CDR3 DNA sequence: TGTGCCAGCAGCTTAGCAGCGGGAGGGTATAATGAGCAGTTCTTC. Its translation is CASSLAAGGYNEQFF.

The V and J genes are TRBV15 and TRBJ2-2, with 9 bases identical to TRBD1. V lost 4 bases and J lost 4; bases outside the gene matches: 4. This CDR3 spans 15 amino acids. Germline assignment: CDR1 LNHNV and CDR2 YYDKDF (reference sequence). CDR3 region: CATSKDRGATGELFF. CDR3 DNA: TGTGCCACCAGCAAGGACAGGGGTGCCACCGGGGAGCTGTTTTTT.

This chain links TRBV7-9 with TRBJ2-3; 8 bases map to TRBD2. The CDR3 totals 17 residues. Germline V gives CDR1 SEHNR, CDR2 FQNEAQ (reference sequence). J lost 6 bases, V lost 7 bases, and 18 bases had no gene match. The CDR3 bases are TGTGCCAGCACCCTCCCCGGCCCAGCGGGAGTTTCGGATACGCAGTATTTT. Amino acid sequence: CASTLPGPAGVSDTQYF.

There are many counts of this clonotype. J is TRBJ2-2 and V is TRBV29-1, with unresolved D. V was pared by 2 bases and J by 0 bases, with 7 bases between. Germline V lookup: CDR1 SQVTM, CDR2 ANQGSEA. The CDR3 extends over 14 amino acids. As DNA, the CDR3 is TGCAGCGTTGAAACGGCCGCGAACACCGGGGAGCTGTTTTTT. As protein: CSVETAANTGELFF.

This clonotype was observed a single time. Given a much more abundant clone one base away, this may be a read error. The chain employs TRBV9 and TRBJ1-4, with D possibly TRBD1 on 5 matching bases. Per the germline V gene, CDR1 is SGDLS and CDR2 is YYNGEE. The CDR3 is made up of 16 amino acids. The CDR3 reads CASSAPTGTENEKLSF. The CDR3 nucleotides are TGTGCCAGCAGCGCCCCGACCGGGACGGAGAATGAAAAACTGTCTTTT.

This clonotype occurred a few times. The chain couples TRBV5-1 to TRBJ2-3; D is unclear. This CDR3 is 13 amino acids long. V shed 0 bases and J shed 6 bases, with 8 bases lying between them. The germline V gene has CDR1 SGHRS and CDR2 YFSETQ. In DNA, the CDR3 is TGCGCCAGCAGCTTGGAGTTTCCCGATACGCAGTATTTT. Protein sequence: CASSLEFPDTQYF.

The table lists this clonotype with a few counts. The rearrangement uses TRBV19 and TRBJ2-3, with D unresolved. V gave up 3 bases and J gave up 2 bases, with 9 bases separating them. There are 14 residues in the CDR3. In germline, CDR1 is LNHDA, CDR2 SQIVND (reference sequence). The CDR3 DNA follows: TGTGCCAGTAGTATGTACGGATCCACAGATACGCAGTATTTT. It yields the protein CASSMYGSTDTQYF.

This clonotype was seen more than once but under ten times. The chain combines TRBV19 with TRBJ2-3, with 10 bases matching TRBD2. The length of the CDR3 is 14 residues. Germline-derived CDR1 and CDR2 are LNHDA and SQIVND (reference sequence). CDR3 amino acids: CAVAGTSAGDTQYF. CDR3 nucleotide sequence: TGTGCTGTGGCCGGGACTAGCGCTGGAGATACGCAGTATTTT.

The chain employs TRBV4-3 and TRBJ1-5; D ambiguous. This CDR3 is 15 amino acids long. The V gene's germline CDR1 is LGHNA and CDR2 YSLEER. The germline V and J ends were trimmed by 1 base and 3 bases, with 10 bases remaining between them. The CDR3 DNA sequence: TGCGCCAGCAGCCAAGGGGCGGTTGCCAATCAGCCCCAGCATTTT. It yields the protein CASSQGAVANQPQHF.

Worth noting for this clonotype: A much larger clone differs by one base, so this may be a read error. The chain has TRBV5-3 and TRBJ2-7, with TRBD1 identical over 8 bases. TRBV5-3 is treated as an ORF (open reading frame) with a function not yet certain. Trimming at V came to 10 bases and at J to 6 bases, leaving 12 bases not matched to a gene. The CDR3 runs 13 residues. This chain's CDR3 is CAGSSQGGLEQYF. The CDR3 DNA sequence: TGTGCCGGCAGCTCACAGGGGGGACTCGAGCAGTACTTC.

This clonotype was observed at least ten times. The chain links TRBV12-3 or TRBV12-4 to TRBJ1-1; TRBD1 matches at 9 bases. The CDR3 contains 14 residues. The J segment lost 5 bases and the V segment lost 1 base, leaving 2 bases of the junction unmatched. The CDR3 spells CASSLGTGVTEAFF. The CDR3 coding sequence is TGTGCCAGCAGTTTAGGGACAGGGGTTACTGAAGCTTTCTTT.

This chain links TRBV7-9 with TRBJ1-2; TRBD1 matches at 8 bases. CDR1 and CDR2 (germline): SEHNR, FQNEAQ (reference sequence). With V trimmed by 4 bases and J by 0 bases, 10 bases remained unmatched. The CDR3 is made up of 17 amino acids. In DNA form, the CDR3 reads TGTGCCAGCAGCTGGGGGGCAGGGGGCGCGTCTAACTATGGCTACACCTTC. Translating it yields CASSWGAGGASNYGYTF.

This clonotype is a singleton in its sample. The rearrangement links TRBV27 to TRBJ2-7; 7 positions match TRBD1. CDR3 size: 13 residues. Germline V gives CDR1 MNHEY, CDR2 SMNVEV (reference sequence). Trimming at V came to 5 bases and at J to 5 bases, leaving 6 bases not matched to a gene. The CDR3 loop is CASSPRQGHEQYF. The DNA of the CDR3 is TGTGCCAGCAGTCCCCGACAGGGCCACGAGCAGTACTTC.

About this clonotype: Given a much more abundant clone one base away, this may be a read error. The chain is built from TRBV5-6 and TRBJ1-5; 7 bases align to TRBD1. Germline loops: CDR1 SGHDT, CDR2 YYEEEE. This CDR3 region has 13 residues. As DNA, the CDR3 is TGTACCAGCCAAAAAGCGCCGGACAGGACCCAGCATTTT. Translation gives CTSQKAPDRTQHF.

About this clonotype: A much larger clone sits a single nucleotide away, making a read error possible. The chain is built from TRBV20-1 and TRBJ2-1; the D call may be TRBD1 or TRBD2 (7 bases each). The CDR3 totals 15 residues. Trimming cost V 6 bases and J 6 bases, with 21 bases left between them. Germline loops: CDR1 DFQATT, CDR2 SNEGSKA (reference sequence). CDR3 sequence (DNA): TGCAGTGCGCTGAACCTCAGGGGGGGGACCAATGAGCAGTTCTTC. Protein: CSALNLRGGTNEQFF.

This CDR3 is CASSGDGPQETQYF. The DNA for the CDR3 is TGTGCCAGCAGTGGGGACGGACCCCAAGAGACCCAGTACTTC. This sequence joins TRBV11-3 and TRBJ2-5; the D gene could be TRBD1 or TRBD2 (5 bases each). CDR3 length: 14 residues. V dropped 6 bases and J dropped 1 base, with 12 bases sitting between them. Looked up from germline, CDR1 is SGHNT and CDR2 is YENEEA.

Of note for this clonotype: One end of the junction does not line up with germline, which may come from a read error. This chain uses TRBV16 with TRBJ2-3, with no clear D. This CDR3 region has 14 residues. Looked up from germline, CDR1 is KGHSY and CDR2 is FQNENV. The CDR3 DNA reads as TGTGCCTGCAGCCAATCTTCCAGCACAGATACGCAGTATTTT. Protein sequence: CACSQSSSTDTQYF.

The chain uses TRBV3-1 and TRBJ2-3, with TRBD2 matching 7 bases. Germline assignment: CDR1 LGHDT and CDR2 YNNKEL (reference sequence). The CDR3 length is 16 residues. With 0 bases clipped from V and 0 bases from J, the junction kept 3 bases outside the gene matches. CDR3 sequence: CASSQDSGLSTDTQYF. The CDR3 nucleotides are TGTGCCAGCAGCCAAGATAGCGGGCTTAGCACAGATACGCAGTATTTT.

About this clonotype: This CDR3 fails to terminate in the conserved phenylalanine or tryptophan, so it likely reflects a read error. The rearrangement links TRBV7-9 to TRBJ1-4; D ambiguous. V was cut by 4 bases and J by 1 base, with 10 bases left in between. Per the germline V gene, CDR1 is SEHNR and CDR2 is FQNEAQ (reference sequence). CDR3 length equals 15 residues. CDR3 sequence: CASSSPGRTNEKLFL. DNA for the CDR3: TGTGCCAGCAGCTCCCCGGGTCGAACTAATGAAAAACTGTTTCTT.

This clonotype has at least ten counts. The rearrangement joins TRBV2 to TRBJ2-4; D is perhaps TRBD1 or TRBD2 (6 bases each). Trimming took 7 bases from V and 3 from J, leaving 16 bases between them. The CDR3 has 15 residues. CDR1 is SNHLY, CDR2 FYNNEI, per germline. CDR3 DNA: TGTGCCAGCATCGGGGGCACGCTGGTCAAAAACATTCAGTACTTC. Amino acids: CASIGGTLVKNIQYF.

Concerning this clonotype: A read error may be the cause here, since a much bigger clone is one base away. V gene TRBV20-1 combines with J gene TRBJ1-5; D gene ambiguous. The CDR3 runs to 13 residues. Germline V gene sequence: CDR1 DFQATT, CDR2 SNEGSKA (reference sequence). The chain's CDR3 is CSAIGHSNQPHHF. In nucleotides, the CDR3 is TGCAGTGCTATCGGTCATAGCAATCAGCCCCACCATTTT.

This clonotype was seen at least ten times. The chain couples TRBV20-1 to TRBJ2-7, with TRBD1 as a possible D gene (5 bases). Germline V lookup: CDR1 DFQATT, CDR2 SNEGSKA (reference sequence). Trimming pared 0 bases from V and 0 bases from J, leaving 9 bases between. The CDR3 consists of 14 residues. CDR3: CSARDGAISYEQYF. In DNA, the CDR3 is TGCAGTGCTAGAGATGGGGCTATCTCCTACGAGCAGTACTTC.

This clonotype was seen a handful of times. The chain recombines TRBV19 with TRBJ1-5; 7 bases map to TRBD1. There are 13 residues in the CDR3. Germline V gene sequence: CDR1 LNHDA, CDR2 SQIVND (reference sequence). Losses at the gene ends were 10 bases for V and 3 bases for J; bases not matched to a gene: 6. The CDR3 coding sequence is TGTGCCACCGAGGGGGCATTCAATCAGCCCCAGCATTTT. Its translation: CATEGAFNQPQHF.

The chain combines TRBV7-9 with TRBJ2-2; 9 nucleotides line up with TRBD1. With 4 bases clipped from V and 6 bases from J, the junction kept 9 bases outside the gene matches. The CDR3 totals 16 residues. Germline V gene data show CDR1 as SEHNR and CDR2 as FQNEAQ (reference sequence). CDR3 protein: CASSSGTGMVAGELFF. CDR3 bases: TGTGCCAGCAGCTCGGGGACAGGGATGGTCGCCGGGGAGCTGTTTTTT.

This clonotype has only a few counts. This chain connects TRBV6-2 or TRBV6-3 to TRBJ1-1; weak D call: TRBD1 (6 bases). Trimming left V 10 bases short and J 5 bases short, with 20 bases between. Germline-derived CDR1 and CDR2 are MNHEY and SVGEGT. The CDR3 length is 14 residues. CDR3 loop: CAIQGISGVTEAFF. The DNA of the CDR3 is TGTGCCATCCAAGGGATATCAGGGGTTACTGAAGCTTTCTTT.